These 32 T cell receptor beta chains were sequenced from one sample in a study of T cells in Graves' hyperthyroidism and ophthalmopathy. Amplification of TCR beta CDR3 regions used RNA as the template. HTBI primers were the set used in a first-round RT-PCR of the TCR CDR3. TCRdb ran MiXCR on the multiplex PCR reads and lists one entry per CDR3 protein. The sample shows about 380,000 distinct CDR3 sequences, roughly 18% of them seen only once. Material: blood. These receptor sequences come from a man between 18 and 29 years old with Graves' ophthalmopathy.

V and J are TRBV5-8 and TRBJ1-5; D not resolved. CDR1 and CDR2 from the germline V gene are SGHTS and YDEGEE. This CDR3 has 14 amino acids. V dropped 0 bases and J dropped 6 bases, with 10 bases sitting between them. In DNA, the CDR3 is TGTGCCAGCAGCTTGGACGCAAGCGGTCAGCCCCAGCATTTT. Translating it yields CASSLDASGQPQHF.

This clonotype was observed at least ten times. V and J are TRBV3-1 and TRBJ2-5; the D gene is possibly TRBD1 (6 bases). This CDR3 contains 14 residues. In germline, CDR1 is LGHDT, CDR2 YNNKEL (reference sequence). V dropped 4 bases and J dropped 2 bases, with 11 bases sitting between them. Here the CDR3 DNA reads TGTGCCAGCAGCCGCCGGGACATACAAGAGACCCAGTACTTC. This encodes CASSRRDIQETQYF.

This clonotype was observed at least ten times. This chain links TRBV11-2 with TRBJ1-2, with D possibly matching TRBD1 (6 bases). This CDR3 is built from 15 residues. Germline CDR1 SGHAT, CDR2 FQNNGV. The ends were cut back, 4 bases at V and 8 bases at J, with 20 bases in the middle. CDR3 residues: CASSSYHGGLEGYTF. The CDR3 DNA reads as TGTGCCAGCAGCTCATATCACGGGGGCCTGGAGGGCTACACCTTC.

J is TRBJ2-7 and V is TRBV14; TRBD1 matches 8 bases. After removal of 3 bases from V and 4 bases from J, the junction contained 11 bases not matched to a gene. Germline-derived CDR1 and CDR2 are SGHDN and FVKESK. The CDR3 length is 16 residues. As DNA, the CDR3 is TGTGCCAGCAGCCACTCCTGGGGCAGGGGGCTGTACGAGCAGTACTTC. This sequence encodes CASSHSWGRGLYEQYF. Full variable domain (outside the CDR3, taken from reference TRBV14 and TRBJ2-7): EAGVTQFPSHSVIEKGQTVTLRCDPISGHDNLYWYRRVMGKEIKFLLHFVKESKQDESGMPNNRFLAERTGGTYSTLKVQPAELEDSGVYFCASSHSWGRGLYEQYFGPGTRLTVT.

This clonotype has at least ten counts. The chain employs TRBV5-1 and TRBJ1-1; possibly TRBD1 for D (5 bases). Germline V gene data show CDR1 as SGHRS and CDR2 as YFSETQ. Trimming left V 7 bases short and J 3 bases short, with 19 bases between. The CDR3 runs to 15 residues. The CDR3 reads CASYPGTGIYTEAFF. The CDR3 DNA reads TGCGCCAGCTACCCTGGGACGGGGATCTACACTGAAGCTTTCTTT.

In its sample, this clonotype was seen many times. The chain is built from TRBV5-1 and TRBJ2-3; D is perhaps TRBD1 or TRBD2 (5 bases each). This CDR3 is 17 amino acids long. The germline V gene encodes CDR1 SGHRS and CDR2 YFSETQ. V gave up 0 bases and J gave up 0 bases, with 14 bases separating them. The CDR3 sequence is CASSLAGPFASTDTQYF. The CDR3 nucleotides are TGCGCCAGCAGCTTGGCGGGGCCGTTTGCTAGCACAGATACGCAGTATTTT.

This clonotype was seen at least ten times. This chain uses TRBV3-1 with TRBJ1-1; 7 bases align to TRBD1. Germline trimming cut 4 bases from V and 0 bases from J; bases unmatched to any gene: 5. This CDR3 spans 15 amino acids. Per germline, CDR1 LGHDT and CDR2 YNNKEL (reference sequence). This CDR3 reads CASSPGTEMNTEAFF. The CDR3 DNA follows: TGTGCCAGCAGCCCTGGGACAGAAATGAACACTGAAGCTTTCTTT.

V is TRBV19 and J is TRBJ2-3, with 7 nucleotides matching TRBD1. Germline V lookup: CDR1 LNHDA, CDR2 SQIVND (reference sequence). The CDR3 is 14 residues long. With 2 bases clipped from V and 2 bases from J, the junction kept 1 base outside the gene matches. CDR3 region: CASSITGVTDTQYF. As DNA, the CDR3 is TGTGCCAGTAGTATAACAGGGGTCACAGATACGCAGTATTTT.

There are many counts of this clonotype. This rearrangement joins TRBV13 to TRBJ2-2; no clear D. The CDR3 runs to 11 residues. Trimming cost V 5 bases and J 5 bases, with 3 bases left between them. The germline CDR1 and CDR2 sequences are PRHDT and FYEKMQ (reference sequence). The CDR3 is CASSQTGELFF. The CDR3 DNA reads TGTGCCAGCAGCCAAACCGGGGAGCTGTTTTTT.

The chain is built from TRBV27 and TRBJ2-3; 11 bases agree with TRBD1. The CDR3 runs 17 residues. Germline V lookup: CDR1 MNHEY, CDR2 SMNVEV (reference sequence). J lost 5 bases, V lost 0 bases, and 7 bases had no gene match. The CDR3 DNA reads as TGTGCCAGCAGTTTATCAAGGACAGGGGGCGTGTTAGATACGCAGTATTTT. Protein sequence: CASSLSRTGGVLDTQYF.

There are many counts of this clonotype. The chain links TRBV6-1 to TRBJ1-1; D unclear. The CDR3 has 13 residues. V dropped 0 bases and J dropped 1 base, with 3 bases sitting between them. Germline lookup yields CDR1 MNHNS and CDR2 SASEGT. The CDR3 is CASSEAGNTEAFF. The CDR3 DNA reads TGTGCCAGCAGTGAAGCCGGGAACACTGAAGCTTTCTTT.

This clonotype has a count of ten or more. The chain is built from TRBV2 and TRBJ2-7; D assignment may be TRBD1 or TRBD2 (5 bases each). Germline V gene lookup returns CDR1 SNHLY and CDR2 FYNNEI. The V end was cut by 8 bases, the J end by 0 bases, with 14 bases between. The CDR3 is 14 amino acids. In DNA, the CDR3 is TGTGCCAGCGGGGGAAGGATCAGCTCCTACGAGCAGTACTTC. Translation gives CASGGRISSYEQYF.

In its sample, this clonotype was seen many times. The chain uses TRBV5-1 and TRBJ2-3; 9 bases are a match to TRBD1. CDR3 length equals 16 residues. V lost 4 bases and J lost 4; bases outside the gene matches: 10. Germline assignment: CDR1 SGHRS and CDR2 YFSETQ. In nucleotides, the CDR3 is TGCGCCAGCAGCCCAGAACAGGGGGCGAGGGCAGATACGCAGTATTTT. It is translated as CASSPEQGARADTQYF.

The chain combines TRBV13 with TRBJ2-5; D could derive from TRBD1 or TRBD2 (5 bases each). This CDR3 region has 16 residues. Germline values: CDR1 PRHDT, CDR2 FYEKMQ (reference sequence). V was trimmed by 5 bases and J by 4 bases, leaving 20 bases between them. Here the CDR3 reads CASSLPPGAGVETQYF. CDR3 nucleotide sequence: TGTGCCAGCAGCCTACCCCCCGGGGCCGGGGTAGAGACCCAGTACTTC.

With regard to this clonotype: This could be a read error, since a much larger clone is one nucleotide away. No conserved phenylalanine or tryptophan ends this CDR3, so it is likely a read error. The chain employs TRBV5-1 and TRBJ1-1; a possible D gene is TRBD1 (6 bases). V was trimmed by 0 bases and J by 1 base, leaving 13 bases between them. The CDR3 length is 16 residues. CDR1 is SGHRS, CDR2 YFSETQ, per germline. The CDR3 is CASSLGAGGPNTEAFS. For the CDR3, the DNA is TGCGCCAGCAGCTTGGGGGCGGGGGGCCCGAACACTGAAGCTTTCTCT.

This clonotype was counted ten times or more. The rearrangement uses TRBV6-1 and TRBJ1-4; D is perhaps TRBD1 (5 bases). CDR3 length: 15 amino acids. The V end was cut by 5 bases, the J end by 3 bases, with 13 bases between. Germline CDR1 and CDR2: MNHNS and SASEGT. The CDR3 DNA reads TGTGCCAGCAGTTACGTTCACAGGTCTAATGAAAAACTGTTTTTT. Translating it yields CASSYVHRSNEKLFF.

J is TRBJ1-2 and V is TRBV28; no firm D call. This CDR3 contains 13 residues. Trimming left V 5 bases short and J 8 bases short, with 15 bases between. The germline CDR1 and CDR2 sequences are MDHEN and SYDVKM. CDR3 residues: CASSGLGNGGYTF. The DNA for the CDR3 is TGTGCCAGCAGTGGCCTCGGGAATGGAGGCTACACCTTC.

This clonotype was found a few times. The CDR3 sequence is CAISESGSIRGDTQYF. CDR3 nucleotide sequence: TGTGCCATCAGTGAGTCGGGAAGCATCCGGGGAGATACGCAGTATTTT. The chain combines TRBV10-3 with TRBJ2-3, with D maybe TRBD2 (5 bases). V was shortened by 0 bases and J by 5 bases, with 15 bases between the two germline ends. Germline lookup yields CDR1 ENHRY and CDR2 SYGVKD. CDR3 size: 16 residues.

This clonotype was seen many times. The chain recombines TRBV27 with TRBJ1-1, with D possibly TRBD1 on 5 matching bases. This CDR3 has 13 residues. V lost 0 bases, J lost 8 bases, and 10 bases lay in between. From germline, CDR1 is MNHEY and CDR2 SMNVEV (reference sequence). The CDR3 DNA reads as TGTGCCAGCAGTTTATCGGGGAGGACAGAAGCTTTCTTT. Amino acids: CASSLSGRTEAFF.

This clonotype has ten or more counts. The chain combines TRBV3-1 with TRBJ1-2; 7 nucleotides line up with TRBD1. Germline loops: CDR1 LGHDT, CDR2 YNNKEL (reference sequence). The CDR3 covers 13 residues. Unmatched junction bases numbered 6, after V lost 3 bases and J lost 8 bases. The DNA of the CDR3 is TGTGCCAGCAGCCACGGACAGGTGGAGGGCTACACCTTC. Encoded protein: CASSHGQVEGYTF.

In this sample, this clonotype turned up many times. This chain connects TRBV2 to TRBJ1-6, with a possible D match to TRBD1 (5 bases). V was pared by 3 bases and J by 9 bases, with 15 bases between. CDR3 length equals 15 residues. CDR1 is SNHLY, CDR2 FYNNEI, per germline. In DNA form, the CDR3 reads TGTGCCAGCAGTGACGGGGTCGGGGCGCGTTCACCCCTCCACTTT. It encodes CASSDGVGARSPLHF.

The chain employs TRBV24-1 and TRBJ1-4; maybe TRBD1 (5 bases). The CDR3 extends over 13 amino acids. Looked up from germline, CDR1 is KGHDR and CDR2 is SFDVKD. V was cut by 4 bases and J by 3 bases, with 5 bases left in between. CDR3 amino acids: CATSEGANEKLFF. The CDR3, as DNA: TGTGCCACCAGTGAAGGGGCTAATGAAAAACTGTTTTTT.

This clonotype was seen many times. The genes are TRBV15 and TRBJ1-5; perhaps TRBD1 as D (5 bases). Germline values: CDR1 LNHNV, CDR2 YYDKDF (reference sequence). There are 15 residues in the CDR3. Trimming left V 8 bases short and J 0 bases short, with 14 bases between. This CDR3 is CATLRGGYSNQPQHF. CDR3 sequence (DNA): TGTGCCACCCTACGCGGGGGTTATAGCAATCAGCCCCAGCATTTT.

The rearrangement uses TRBV19 and TRBJ2-3, with D possibly being TRBD1 (5 bases). The CDR3 totals 13 residues. V was clipped by 8 bases and J by 2 bases, with 11 bases between them. CDR1 and CDR2 from the germline V gene are LNHDA and SQIVND (reference sequence). The CDR3 sequence: CASVNRFTDTQYF. Written as DNA, the CDR3 is TGTGCCAGTGTCAACAGGTTCACAGATACGCAGTATTTT.

This clonotype was found many times. CDR3 DNA sequence: TGTGCCAGCACCGGAGGGAATAGCAATCAGCCCCAGCATTTT. Amino acid sequence: CASTGGNSNQPQHF. The rearrangement links TRBV12-3 or TRBV12-4 to TRBJ1-5; no definite D call. The V end was cut by 7 bases, the J end by 0 bases, with 10 bases between. This CDR3 comprises 14 residues.

The V and J genes are TRBV28 and TRBJ2-3; 7 nucleotides agree with TRBD2. Germline V gives CDR1 MDHEN, CDR2 SYDVKM. Losses at the gene ends were 9 bases for V and 4 bases for J; bases not matched to a gene: 10. CDR3 length: 14 amino acids. CDR3 sequence (DNA): TGTGCCAGTTCTGGGGGGGGGGTCTCAGATACGCAGTATTTT. Protein: CASSGGGVSDTQYF.

This clonotype was seen at least ten times. V usage is TRBV20-1 and J usage is TRBJ2-1; D call uncertain. Germline V gene lookup returns CDR1 DFQATT and CDR2 SNEGSKA (reference sequence). CDR3 length: 13 residues. Trimming cost V 6 bases and J 6 bases, with 15 bases left between them. CDR3 bases: TGCAGTGCAGAAGCTATCCATCTCAATGAGCAGTTCTTC. Translation: CSAEAIHLNEQFF.

This clonotype was found many times. The chain carries TRBV5-1 and TRBJ2-3; TRBD1 matches 8 bases. Looked up from germline, CDR1 is SGHRS and CDR2 is YFSETQ. V lost 3 bases and J lost 3; bases outside the gene matches: 6. The length of the CDR3 is 15 residues. The CDR3 nucleotides are TGCGCCAGCAGCTATGGGACAGGCCAGACAGATACGCAGTATTTT. Translation gives CASSYGTGQTDTQYF. Full variable domain (outside the CDR3, taken from reference TRBV5-1 and TRBJ2-3): KAGVTQTPRYLIKTRGQQVTLSCSPISGHRSVSWYQQTPGQGLQFLFEYFSETQRNKGNFPGRFSGRQFSNSRSEMNVSTLELGDSALYLCASSYGTGQTDTQYFGPGTRLTVL.

This clonotype was seen only a few times. CDR3 region: CASSPGTGMGQPQHF. Written as DNA, the CDR3 is TGTGCCAGCAGCCCCGGGACAGGGATGGGGCAGCCCCAGCATTTT. J is TRBJ1-5 and V is TRBV5-5; 9 bases map to TRBD1. V was pared by 4 bases and J by 7 bases, with 9 bases of the junction left unmatched. Germline lookup yields CDR1 SGHKS and CDR2 YYEKEE (reference sequence). The CDR3 sequence is 15 residues long.

At least ten counts were recorded for this clonotype. V gene TRBV4-1 combines with J gene TRBJ2-1; TRBD2 matches 8 bases. This CDR3 comprises 15 residues. With 1 base clipped from V and 3 bases from J, the junction kept 2 bases outside the gene matches. CDR1 and CDR2 (germline): MGHRA, YSYEKL. This chain's CDR3 is CASSQGTSNYNEQFF. The CDR3, as DNA: TGCGCCAGCAGCCAAGGGACTAGCAACTACAATGAGCAGTTCTTC.

This clonotype was observed at least ten times. V gene TRBV28 combines with J gene TRBJ1-2; D not resolved. The CDR3 covers 13 residues. The V and J ends lost 4 bases and 4 bases respectively, with 10 bases between them. Germline assignment: CDR1 MDHEN and CDR2 SYDVKM. CDR3 loop: CASSSGRIYGYTF. The CDR3 bases are TGTGCCAGCAGTTCTGGACGGATCTATGGCTACACCTTC.

The chain couples TRBV5-1 to TRBJ2-3; 12 nucleotides line up with TRBD2. The CDR3 contains 16 residues. With V trimmed by 4 bases and J by 3 bases, 6 bases remained unmatched. Germline CDR1 is SGHRS and CDR2 is YFSETQ. The CDR3 region has the DNA TGCGCCAGCAGCCTTCCCCTAGCGGGAGGGACAGATACGCAGTATTTT. Translation gives CASSLPLAGGTDTQYF. The full variable domain, rest sourced from reference TRBV5-1 and TRBJ2-3, is KAGVTQTPRYLIKTRGQQVTLSCSPISGHRSVSWYQQTPGQGLQFLFEYFSETQRNKGNFPGRFSGRQFSNSRSEMNVSTLELGDSALYLCASSLPLAGGTDTQYFGPGTRLTVL.